This T cell receptor gamma chain was captured in a study of Vδ1+ human thymocytes. Extracted RNA was reverse transcribed into cDNA. Multiplex PCR used pooled V-gene forward primers and a constant-region reverse primer to amplify CDR3s. TCRdb re-processed the multiplex PCR reads using CATT. The sample lists tens of thousands of gamma-chain clones; 20% were seen once. Findings and limits, study-wide: Thymic TRG and TRD repertoires appeared highly polyclonal. About 20% of thymic delta-chain sequences were Vdelta2, with few Vdelta3, unlike blood Vdelta1+ controls. TRG sequences recurred across donors, whereas TRD sequences stayed essentially private.

Alphabeta T cells were depleted, then CD3+ Vdelta1+ Vdelta2- thymocytes were FACS-sorted. The CDR3 consists of 12 residues. J gave up 9 bases and V 2 bases, and 7 bases lay outside the gene matches. Looked up from germline, CDR1 is EGSTGY and CDR2 is YDSYTSSV. Comments on this clone: Its antigen is not known.

This chain links TRGV4 with TRGJ1 or TRGJ2. The sequenced sample was Vdelta1+ gamma-delta thymocytes from the thymus. Documented subset: FACS-sorted CD3+ TCRalphabeta- TCRVdelta1+ TCRVdelta2- thymocytes. The receptor was isolated from a girl under three years old who had congenital heart surgery. The DNA for the CDR3 is TGTGCCACCTGGGATGAGGGCGGTAAGAAACTCTTT. It yields the protein CATWDEGGKKLF.